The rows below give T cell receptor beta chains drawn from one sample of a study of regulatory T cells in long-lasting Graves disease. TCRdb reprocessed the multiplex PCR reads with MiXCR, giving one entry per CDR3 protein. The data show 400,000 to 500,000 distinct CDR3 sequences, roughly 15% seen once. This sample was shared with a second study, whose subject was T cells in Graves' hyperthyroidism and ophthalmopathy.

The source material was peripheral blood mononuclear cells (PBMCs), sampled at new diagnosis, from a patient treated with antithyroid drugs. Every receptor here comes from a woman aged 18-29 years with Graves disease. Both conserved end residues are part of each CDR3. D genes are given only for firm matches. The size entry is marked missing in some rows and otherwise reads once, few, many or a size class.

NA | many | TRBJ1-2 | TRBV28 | CASSLIFGVADGYTF | TGTGCCAGCAGTTTAATATTCGGTGTCGCGGATGGCTACACCTTC
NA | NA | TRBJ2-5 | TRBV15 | CATSRHQETQYF | TGTGCCACCAGCAGGCACCAAGAGACCCAGTACTTC
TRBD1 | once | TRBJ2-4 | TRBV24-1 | CATRDFGTGGKNIQYF | TGTGCCACCCGTGATTTCGGGACAGGGGGCAAAAACATTCAGTACTTC
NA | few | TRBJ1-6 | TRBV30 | CAWSVRAGSNSPLHF | TGTGCCTGGAGTGTACGCGCAGGGAGTAATTCACCCCTCCACTTT
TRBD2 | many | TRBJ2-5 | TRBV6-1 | CASSKLREGLETQYF | TGTGCCAGCAGCAAACTACGGGAGGGCCTCGAGACCCAGTACTTC
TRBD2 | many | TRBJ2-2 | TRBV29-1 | CSAEGVAGTLVGGELFF | TGCAGCGCCGAAGGGGTAGCGGGAACCCTCGTCGGCGGGGAGCTGTTTTTT
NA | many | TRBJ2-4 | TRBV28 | CASSFGGLAKNIQYF | TGTGCCAGCAGTTTTGGCGGGCTAGCCAAAAACATTCAGTACTTC
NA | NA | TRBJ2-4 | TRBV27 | CASSSAGGGRNIQYF | TGTGCCAGCAGTAGTGCCGGGGGCGGGAGAAACATTCAGTACTTC
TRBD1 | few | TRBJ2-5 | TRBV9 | CASSVATGVAETQYF | TGTGCCAGCAGCGTAGCTACAGGGGTGGCAGAGACCCAGTACTTC
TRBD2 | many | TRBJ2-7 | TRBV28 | CASSPSGAPYEQYF | TGTGCCAGCAGTCCAAGCGGGGCCCCCTACGAGCAGTACTTC
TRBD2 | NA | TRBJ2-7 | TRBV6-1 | CASRTRTSGRVYEQYF | TGTGCCAGCAGAACCCGGACTAGCGGGAGAGTATACGAGCAGTACTTC